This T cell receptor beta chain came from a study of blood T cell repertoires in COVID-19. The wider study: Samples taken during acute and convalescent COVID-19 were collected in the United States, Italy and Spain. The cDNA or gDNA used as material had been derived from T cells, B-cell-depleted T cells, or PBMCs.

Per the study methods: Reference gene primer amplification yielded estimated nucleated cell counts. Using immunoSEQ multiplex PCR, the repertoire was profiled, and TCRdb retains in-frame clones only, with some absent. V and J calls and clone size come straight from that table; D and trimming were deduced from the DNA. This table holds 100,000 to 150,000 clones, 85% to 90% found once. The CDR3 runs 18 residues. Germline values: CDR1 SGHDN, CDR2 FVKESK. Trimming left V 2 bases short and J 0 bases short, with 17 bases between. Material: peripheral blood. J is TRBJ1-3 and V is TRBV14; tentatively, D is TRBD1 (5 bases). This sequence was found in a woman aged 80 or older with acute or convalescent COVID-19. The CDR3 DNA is TGTGCCAGCAGCCAATCGATTCGAGACAGACCCTCTGGAAACACCATATATTTT. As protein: CASSQSIRDRPSGNTIYF.